The 30 T cell receptor beta chains listed next were all sequenced from one sample in a study of cytomegalovirus exposure and HLA in healthy donors. Sequencing was performed with immunoSEQ multiplex PCR; in TCRdb, only in-frame clones are kept and a portion is missing. Of about 120,000 clones in the sample, roughly 88% were seen once. The source material was PBMCs. The receptors shown here come from a man between 18 and 29 years old in good health and CMV-seronegative.

The V gene is TRBV19, the J gene TRBJ1-1; 8 bases match TRBD1. The CDR3 has 13 residues. J gave up 4 bases and V 8 bases, and 6 bases lay outside the gene matches. Germline CDR1 is LNHDA and CDR2 is SQIVND (reference sequence). CDR3: CASGTGRSTEAFF. The CDR3 region has the DNA TGTGCCAGTGGGACAGGACGTAGCACTGAAGCTTTCTTT.

The V and J genes are TRBV10-1 and TRBJ2-3, with TRBD2 identical over 13 bases. This CDR3 has 20 amino acids. V shed 6 bases, J shed 2 bases, and the junction held 17 bases outside the gene matches. Germline V gene lookup returns CDR1 WNHNN and CDR2 SYGVQD (reference sequence). The CDR3 reads CASSAIGTSGTFLNTDTQYF. The CDR3 coding sequence is TGCGCCAGCAGCGCTATCGGGACTAGCGGGACCTTTTTAAACACAGATACGCAGTATTTT.

V is TRBV11-3 and J is TRBJ2-2; D not certain. Germline V gives CDR1 SGHNT, CDR2 YENEEA. With 0 bases removed from V and 0 bases from J, the gap between germline ends came to 2 bases. The length of the CDR3 is 14 residues. The CDR3 nucleotides are TGTGCCAGCAGCTTAGACTCGAACACCGGGGAGCTGTTTTTT. Protein product: CASSLDSNTGELFF.

The CDR3 sequence: CASSPTLGRARNLGFF. In nucleotides, the CDR3 is TGCGCCAGCAGCCCAACCTTGGGGAGGGCCCGTAATTTGGGTTTCTTT. The chain couples TRBV5-1 to TRBJ1-1; D is ambiguous. V dropped 4 bases and J dropped 13 bases, with 29 bases sitting between them. The CDR3 totals 16 residues. Looked up from germline, CDR1 is SGHRS and CDR2 is YFSETQ.

The chain uses TRBV7-2 and TRBJ2-7, with 9 nucleotides matching TRBD1. Germline V gene sequence: CDR1 SGHTA, CDR2 FQGNSA. Trimming took 5 bases from V and 6 from J; bases not matched to a gene: 5. This CDR3 has 13 amino acids. This CDR3 is CASSPTGGLEQYF. CDR3 bases: TGTGCCAGCAGCCCGACAGGGGGTCTCGAGCAGTACTTC. Combining the CDR3 with reference TRBV7-2 and TRBJ2-7 gives the whole variable domain GAGVSQSPSNKVTEKGKDVELRCDPISGHTALYWYRQSLGQGLEFLIYFQGNSAPDKSGLPSDRFSAERTGGSVSTLTIQRTQQEDSAVYLCASSPTGGLEQYFGPGTRLTVT.

This chain connects TRBV7-6 to TRBJ1-5; no clear D gene. CDR1 is SGHVS and CDR2 is FNYEAQ in the germline V gene. The CDR3 totals 15 residues. V gave up 2 bases and J gave up 3 bases, with 11 bases separating them. CDR3 region: CASSLLGGNNQPQHF. The DNA for the CDR3 is TGTGCCAGCAGCTTACTCGGAGGGAACAATCAGCCCCAGCATTTT.

The chain employs TRBV6-5 and TRBJ2-3; D is unclear. The CDR3 is 15 amino acids. Germline assignment: CDR1 MNHEY and CDR2 SVGAGI. Trimming pared 8 bases from V and 1 base from J, leaving 16 bases between. The CDR3 coding sequence is TGTGCCAGCTCCGTCGTTCGGTCCCGCACAGATACGCAGTATTTT. As protein: CASSVVRSRTDTQYF.

The chain combines TRBV4-1 with TRBJ2-1; 7 bases line up with TRBD2. Germline trimming cut 1 base from V and 7 bases from J; bases unmatched to any gene: 1. Germline CDR1 MGHRA, CDR2 YSYEKL. The length of the CDR3 is 13 residues. The CDR3 DNA follows: TGCGCCAGCAGCCAAGCTAGCGGTAATGAGCAGTTCTTC. This translates into CASSQASGNEQFF.

The chain uses TRBV11-3 and TRBJ2-7, with D unresolved. The CDR3 runs 13 residues. Trimming took off 2 bases at V and 0 bases at J, with 5 bases between the two ends. CDR1 and CDR2 from the germline V gene are SGHNT and YENEEA. CDR3 in amino acids: CASSLRVSYEQYF. CDR3 DNA sequence: TGTGCCAGCAGCTTACGCGTCTCCTACGAGCAGTACTTC.

The chain recombines TRBV15 with TRBJ2-2; 8 bases are a match to TRBD1. This CDR3 contains 18 residues. Germline V gives CDR1 LNHNV, CDR2 YYDKDF (reference sequence). With V trimmed by 1 base and J by 2 bases, 9 bases remained unmatched. CDR3: CATSRGHPGQVNTGELFF. The CDR3 DNA sequence: TGTGCCACCAGCAGAGGACATCCGGGACAGGTTAACACCGGGGAGCTGTTTTTT.

This sequence joins TRBV28 and TRBJ1-4; 9 bases are shared with TRBD1. With V trimmed by 7 bases and J by 5 bases, 5 bases remained unmatched. Germline V gene data show CDR1 as MDHEN and CDR2 as SYDVKM. The CDR3 runs to 14 residues. The DNA for the CDR3 is TGTGCCAGCAACGCCGGGACAGGGAATGAAAAACTGTTTTTT. This gives the protein CASNAGTGNEKLFF.

The rearrangement uses TRBV28 and TRBJ2-3; 9 bases agree with TRBD1. There are 15 residues in the CDR3. The germline CDR1 and CDR2 sequences are MDHEN and SYDVKM. The ends lost 5 bases at V and 5 bases at J; junction bases unmatched: 8. CDR3: CASSDTGGAKDTQYF. Here the CDR3 DNA reads TGTGCCAGCAGTGACACAGGGGGCGCGAAAGATACGCAGTATTTT.

This sequence joins TRBV10-3 and TRBJ2-3; tentatively, D is TRBD1 (7 bases). The CDR3 consists of 17 residues. V shed 0 bases and J shed 5 bases, with 18 bases lying between them. The germline V gene has CDR1 ENHRY and CDR2 SYGVKD. CDR3 sequence (DNA): TGTGCCATCAGTGAGTCGGGGGGACAGAACTGGGGAGATACGCAGTATTTT. Its protein product is CAISESGGQNWGDTQYF.

The chain employs TRBV6-5 and TRBJ1-5, with a tentative D call TRBD1 (6 bases). The CDR3 totals 13 residues. Germline CDR1 reads MNHEY; CDR2 reads SVGAGI. V dropped 6 bases and J dropped 9 bases, with 15 bases sitting between them. The CDR3 is CASREDRSRPQHF. The CDR3 bases are TGTGCCAGCAGAGAAGACAGGAGTAGGCCCCAGCATTTT.

This chain links TRBV27 with TRBJ1-6; maybe TRBD1 (5 bases). In germline, CDR1 is MNHEY, CDR2 SMNVEV (reference sequence). The length of the CDR3 is 15 residues. V was trimmed by 3 bases and J by 6 bases, leaving 12 bases between them. CDR3 residues: CASSFLQERNSPLHF. The DNA of the CDR3 is TGTGCCAGCAGTTTTCTACAGGAACGTAATTCACCCCTCCACTTT.

This sequence joins TRBV6-5 and TRBJ1-3; D remains unclear. Germline V lookup: CDR1 MNHEY, CDR2 SVGAGI. This CDR3 spans 15 amino acids. V was clipped by 4 bases and J by 0 bases, with 10 bases between them. CDR3 coding DNA: TGTGCCAGCAGTTCTCCCCCCTTCTCTGGAAACACCATATATTTT. Protein sequence: CASSSPPFSGNTIYF.

This clone appeared a single time. The chain has TRBV7-6 and TRBJ2-2, with 9 bases that match TRBD1. The CDR3 covers 15 residues. Losses at the gene ends were 5 bases for V and 8 bases for J; bases not matched to a gene: 9. The germline V gene encodes CDR1 SGHVS and CDR2 FNYEAQ. The CDR3 DNA follows: TGTGCCAGCAGCCCCCGGGACAGGGTATTGGGGGAGCTGTTTTTT. It yields the protein CASSPRDRVLGELFF.

The V and J genes are TRBV27 and TRBJ1-6; D may be TRBD1 (5 bases). The CDR3 runs 14 residues. CDR1 is MNHEY and CDR2 is SMNVEV in the germline V gene (reference sequence). V lost 7 bases, J lost 3 bases, and 10 bases lay in between. In DNA form, the CDR3 reads TGTGCCAGCACGGGGGATTACTATAATTCACCCCTCCACTTT. This gives the protein CASTGDYYNSPLHF.

V gene TRBV5-1 combines with J gene TRBJ2-5; 12 nucleotides align to TRBD2. The CDR3 has 15 residues. Germline CDR1 reads SGHRS; CDR2 reads YFSETQ. The V and J ends lost 4 bases and 5 bases, in that order; junction bases with no gene match: 6. The CDR3 sequence is CASSSRLAGVETQYF. The CDR3 DNA reads TGCGCCAGCAGCAGTAGACTAGCGGGGGTGGAGACCCAGTACTTC.

The rearrangement joins TRBV28 to TRBJ1-2, with TRBD1 identical over 7 bases. The CDR3 is 15 amino acids. With 2 bases clipped from V and 2 bases from J, the junction kept 5 bases outside the gene matches. From germline, CDR1 is MDHEN and CDR2 SYDVKM. DNA of the CDR3: TGTGCCAGCAGTTTAAGACAGGGACCAAACTATGGCTACACCTTC. This codes for CASSLRQGPNYGYTF.

This chain uses TRBV5-1 with TRBJ2-7; 9 bases map to TRBD2. V was pared by 0 bases and J by 4 bases, with 5 bases of the junction left unmatched. Germline lookup yields CDR1 SGHRS and CDR2 YFSETQ. There are 15 residues in the CDR3. The CDR3 DNA follows: TGCGCCAGCAGCTTGGGCCTAGCGGGATGGTACGAGCAGTACTTC. Amino acid sequence: CASSLGLAGWYEQYF.

The chain links TRBV14 to TRBJ2-3; 7 bases line up with TRBD1. This CDR3 has 15 residues. Unmatched junction bases numbered 3, after V lost 3 bases and J lost 0 bases. Looked up from germline, CDR1 is SGHDN and CDR2 is FVKESK. CDR3 in DNA: TGTGCCAGCAGCCAGACAGGGATTAGCACAGATACGCAGTATTTT. This translates into CASSQTGISTDTQYF.

The V gene is TRBV2, the J gene TRBJ1-4; 9 bases align to TRBD1. The germline gives CDR1 SNHLY, CDR2 FYNNEI. This CDR3 is built from 16 residues. The J segment lost 7 bases and the V segment lost 7 bases, leaving 13 bases of the junction unmatched. CDR3 nucleotide sequence: TGTGCCAGCACGAGTAAGACGGGACAGGGCTTTGAAAAACTGTTTTTT. Translation: CASTSKTGQGFEKLFF.

CDR3 loop: CASSLGAGLSHEQYF. CDR3 nucleotides: TGTGCCAGCAGCTTAGGGGCAGGGCTTTCCCACGAGCAGTACTTC. The chain combines TRBV13 with TRBJ2-7; weak D call: TRBD1 (5 bases). Between the trimmed V and J ends, which lost 0 bases and 5 bases, there was a span of 14 bases. The CDR3 covers 15 residues. Germline CDR1 and CDR2: PRHDT and FYEKMQ (reference sequence).

V is TRBV27 and J is TRBJ1-2; tentative D call: TRBD1 (6 bases). Trimming left V 6 bases short and J 3 bases short, with 26 bases between. From germline, CDR1 is MNHEY and CDR2 SMNVEV (reference sequence). CDR3 length: 18 residues. The DNA of the CDR3 is TGTGCCAGCAGCTCGTGGGGGGGAATACAGGGTTTGGACTATGGCTACACCTTC. Protein: CASSSWGGIQGLDYGYTF.

This clone was seen only once. J is TRBJ2-5 and V is TRBV25-1; 9 nucleotides match TRBD2. The length of the CDR3 is 15 residues. From germline, CDR1 is MGHDK and CDR2 SYGVNS. Trimming removed 4 bases from V and 4 bases from J; junction bases left unmatched: 7. The CDR3 DNA reads as TGTGCCAGCAGTGCCTATAGCGGGGGCGGAGAGACCCAGTACTTC. Residues: CASSAYSGGGETQYF. The full variable domain, completed using reference TRBV25-1 and TRBJ2-5, is EADIYQTPRYLVIGTGKKITLECSQTMGHDKMYWYQQDPGMELHLIHYSYGVNSTEKGDLSSESTVSRIRTEHFPLTLESARPSHTSQYLCASSAYSGGGETQYFGPGTRLLVL.

The chain joins TRBV27 to TRBJ1-1; D uncertain. Germline V gene data show CDR1 as MNHEY and CDR2 as SMNVEV (reference sequence). This CDR3 has 12 residues. V was pared by 5 bases and J by 1 base, with 5 bases between. CDR3 coding DNA: TGTGCCAGCAGTGAGGGGAACACTGAAGCTTTCTTT. Its translation: CASSEGNTEAFF.

The genes are TRBV11-2 and TRBJ2-1; 7 bases map to TRBD1. This CDR3 has 16 residues. Germline trimming cut 5 bases from V and 4 bases from J; bases unmatched to any gene: 11. From germline, CDR1 is SGHAT and CDR2 FQNNGV. The CDR3 protein is CASSPTEGTVYNEQFF. In DNA form, the CDR3 reads TGTGCCAGCAGCCCGACCGAAGGGACAGTATACAATGAGCAGTTCTTC. Full variable domain (missing parts from reference TRBV11-2 and TRBJ2-1): EAGVAQSPRYKIIEKRQSVAFWCNPISGHATLYWYQQILGQGPKLLIQFQNNGVVDDSQLPKDRFSAERLKGVDSTLKIQPAKLEDSAVYLCASSPTEGTVYNEQFFGPGTRLTVL.

The chain uses TRBV2 and TRBJ2-1, with D tentatively TRBD1 (5 bases). V lost 7 bases to trimming and J lost 5 bases, with 15 bases between them. From germline, CDR1 is SNHLY and CDR2 FYNNEI. The CDR3 loop spans 14 amino acids. This CDR3 reads CASNKQEIHNEQFF. The CDR3, as DNA: TGTGCCAGCAACAAACAGGAGATTCACAATGAGCAGTTCTTC.

The chain uses TRBV19 and TRBJ1-1; the D gene is possibly TRBD1 (5 bases). Germline-derived CDR1 and CDR2 are LNHDA and SQIVND (reference sequence). Deletions cut 3 bases from V and 4 bases from J, with 12 bases between. The CDR3 has 14 amino acids. DNA for the CDR3: TGTGCCAGTAGTATGGGGGGTCGGGGCACTGAAGCTTTCTTT. Its protein is CASSMGGRGTEAFF.